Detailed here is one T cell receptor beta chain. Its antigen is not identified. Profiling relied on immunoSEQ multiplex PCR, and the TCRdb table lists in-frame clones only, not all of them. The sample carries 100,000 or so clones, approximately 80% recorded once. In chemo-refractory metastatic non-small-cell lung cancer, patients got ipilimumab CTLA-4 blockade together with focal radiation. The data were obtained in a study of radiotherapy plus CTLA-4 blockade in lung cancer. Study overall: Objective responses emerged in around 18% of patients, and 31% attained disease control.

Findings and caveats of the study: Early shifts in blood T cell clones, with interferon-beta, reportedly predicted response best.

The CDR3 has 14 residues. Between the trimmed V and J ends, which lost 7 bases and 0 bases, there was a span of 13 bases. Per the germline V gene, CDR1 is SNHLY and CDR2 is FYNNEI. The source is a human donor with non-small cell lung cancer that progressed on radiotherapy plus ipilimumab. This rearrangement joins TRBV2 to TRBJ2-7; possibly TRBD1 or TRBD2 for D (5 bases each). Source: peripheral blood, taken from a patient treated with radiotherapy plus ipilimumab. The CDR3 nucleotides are TGTGCCAGCAATCGGGCAGGGAGCTCCTACGAGCAGTACTTC. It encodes CASNRAGSSYEQYF.